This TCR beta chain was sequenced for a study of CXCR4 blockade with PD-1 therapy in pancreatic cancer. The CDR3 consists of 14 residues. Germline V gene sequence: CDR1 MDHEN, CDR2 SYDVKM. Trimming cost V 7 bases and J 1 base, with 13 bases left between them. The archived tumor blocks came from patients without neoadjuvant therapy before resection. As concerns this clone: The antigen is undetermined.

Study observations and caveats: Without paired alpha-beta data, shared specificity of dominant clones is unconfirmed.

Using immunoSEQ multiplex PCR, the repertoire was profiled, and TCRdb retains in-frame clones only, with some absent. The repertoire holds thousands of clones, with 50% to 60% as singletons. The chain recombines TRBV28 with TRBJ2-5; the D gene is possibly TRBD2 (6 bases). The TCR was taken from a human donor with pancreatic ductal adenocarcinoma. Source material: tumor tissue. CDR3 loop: CASTKGRTQETQYF. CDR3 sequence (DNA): TGTGCCAGCACGAAGGGGAGGACCCAAGAGACCCAGTACTTC.